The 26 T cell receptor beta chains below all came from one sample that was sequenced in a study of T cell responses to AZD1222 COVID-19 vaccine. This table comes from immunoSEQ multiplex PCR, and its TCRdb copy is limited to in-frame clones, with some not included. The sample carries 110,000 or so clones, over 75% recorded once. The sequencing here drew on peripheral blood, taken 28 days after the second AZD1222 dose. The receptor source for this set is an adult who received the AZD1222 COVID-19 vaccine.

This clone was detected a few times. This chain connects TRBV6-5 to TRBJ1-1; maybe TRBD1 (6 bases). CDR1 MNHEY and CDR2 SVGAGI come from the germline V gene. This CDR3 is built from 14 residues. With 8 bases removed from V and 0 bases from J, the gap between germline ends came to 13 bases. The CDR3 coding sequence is TGTGCCAGCCGGGACACAATGATGAACACTGAAGCTTTCTTT. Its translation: CASRDTMMNTEAFF.

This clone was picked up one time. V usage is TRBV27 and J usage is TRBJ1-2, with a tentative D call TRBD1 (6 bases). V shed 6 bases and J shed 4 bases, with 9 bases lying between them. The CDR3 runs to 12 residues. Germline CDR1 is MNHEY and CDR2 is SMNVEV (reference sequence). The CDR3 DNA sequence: TGTGCCAGCAGGGGAGGGGGCTATGGCTACACCTTC. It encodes CASRGGGYGYTF.

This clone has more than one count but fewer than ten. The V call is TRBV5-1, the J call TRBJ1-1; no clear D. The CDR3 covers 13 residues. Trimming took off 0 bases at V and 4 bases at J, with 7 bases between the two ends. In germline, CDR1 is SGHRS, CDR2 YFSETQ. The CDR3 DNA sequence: TGCGCCAGCAGCTTGGGCACAGTCACTGAAGCTTTCTTT. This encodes CASSLGTVTEAFF.

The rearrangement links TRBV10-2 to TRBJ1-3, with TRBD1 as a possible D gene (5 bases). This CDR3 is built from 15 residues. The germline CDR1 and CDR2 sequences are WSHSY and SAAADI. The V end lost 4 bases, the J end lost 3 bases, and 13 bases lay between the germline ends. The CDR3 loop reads CASSGSGHGGNTIYF. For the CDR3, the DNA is TGCGCCAGCAGTGGTTCGGGGCACGGTGGAAACACCATATATTTT.

CDR3 region: CASSEGDRISGNTIYF. CDR3 DNA sequence: TGTGCCAGCAGTGAAGGGGACAGGATCTCTGGAAACACCATATATTTT. V usage is TRBV2 and J usage is TRBJ1-3; 8 bases are shared with TRBD1. In germline, CDR1 is SNHLY, CDR2 FYNNEI. CDR3 length: 16 residues. The trim removed 1 base at V and 0 bases at J, leaving 2 bases unmatched.

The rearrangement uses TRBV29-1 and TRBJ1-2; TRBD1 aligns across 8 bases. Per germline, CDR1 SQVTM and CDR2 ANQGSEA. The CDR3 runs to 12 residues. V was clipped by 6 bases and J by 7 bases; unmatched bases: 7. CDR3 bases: TGCAGCGTGCCACAGGGGGTCGGTGGCTACACCTTC. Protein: CSVPQGVGGYTF.

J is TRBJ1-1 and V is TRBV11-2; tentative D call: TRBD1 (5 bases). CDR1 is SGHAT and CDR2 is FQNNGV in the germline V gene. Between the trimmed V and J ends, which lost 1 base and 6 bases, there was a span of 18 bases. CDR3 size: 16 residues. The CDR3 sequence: CASSLAPRQRSSEAFF. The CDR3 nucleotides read TGTGCCAGCAGCTTAGCCCCGAGACAGCGCTCTTCTGAAGCTTTCTTT.

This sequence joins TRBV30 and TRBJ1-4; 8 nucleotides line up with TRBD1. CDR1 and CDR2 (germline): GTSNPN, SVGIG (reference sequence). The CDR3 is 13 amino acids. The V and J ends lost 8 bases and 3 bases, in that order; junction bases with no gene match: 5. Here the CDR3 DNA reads TGTGCCGAATCGACAGGGGCTAATGAAAAACTGTTTTTT. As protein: CAESTGANEKLFF.

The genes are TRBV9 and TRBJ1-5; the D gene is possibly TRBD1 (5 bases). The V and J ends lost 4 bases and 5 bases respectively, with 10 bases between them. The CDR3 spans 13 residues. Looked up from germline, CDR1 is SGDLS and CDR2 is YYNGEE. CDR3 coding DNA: TGTGCCAGCAGCAGGGGACGGGATCAGCCCCAGCATTTT. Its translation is CASSRGRDQPQHF. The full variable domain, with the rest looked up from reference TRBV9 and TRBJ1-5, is DSGVTQTPKHLITATGQRVTLRCSPRSGDLSVYWYQQSLDQGLQFLIQYYNGEERAKGNILERFSAQQFPDLHSELNLSSLELGDSALYFCASSRGRDQPQHFGDGTRLSIL.

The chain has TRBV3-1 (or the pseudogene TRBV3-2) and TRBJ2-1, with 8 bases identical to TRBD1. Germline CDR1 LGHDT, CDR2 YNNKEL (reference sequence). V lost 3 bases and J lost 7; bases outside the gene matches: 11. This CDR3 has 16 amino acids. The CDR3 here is CASSHPGGQGMNEQFF. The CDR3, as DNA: TGTGCCAGCAGCCACCCAGGGGGCCAAGGTATGAATGAGCAGTTCTTC.

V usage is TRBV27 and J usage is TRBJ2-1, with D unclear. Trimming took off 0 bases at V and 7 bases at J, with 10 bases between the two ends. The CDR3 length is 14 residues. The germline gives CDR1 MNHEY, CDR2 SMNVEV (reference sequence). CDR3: CASSLSRLLNEQFF. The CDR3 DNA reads TGTGCCAGCAGTTTATCTCGACTGCTTAATGAGCAGTTCTTC.

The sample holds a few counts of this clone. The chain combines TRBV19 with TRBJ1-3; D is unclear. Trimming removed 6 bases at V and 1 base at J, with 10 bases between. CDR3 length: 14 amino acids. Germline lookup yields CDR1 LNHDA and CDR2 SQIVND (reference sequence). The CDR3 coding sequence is TGTGCCAGTAGGCACGAGGGATCTGGAAACACCATATATTTT. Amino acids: CASRHEGSGNTIYF. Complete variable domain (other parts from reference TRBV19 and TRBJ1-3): DGGITQSPKYLFRKEGQNVTLSCEQNLNHDAMYWYRQDPGQGLRLIYYSQIVNDFQKGDIAEGYSVSREKKESFPLTVTSAQKNPTAFYLCASRHEGSGNTIYFGEGSWLTVV.

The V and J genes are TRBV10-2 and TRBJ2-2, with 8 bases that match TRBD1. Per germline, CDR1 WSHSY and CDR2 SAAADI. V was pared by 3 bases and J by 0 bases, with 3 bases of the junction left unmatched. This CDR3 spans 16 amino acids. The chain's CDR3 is CASSEQGGSNTGELFF. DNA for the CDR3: TGCGCCAGCAGTGAACAGGGGGGTTCGAACACCGGGGAGCTGTTTTTT.

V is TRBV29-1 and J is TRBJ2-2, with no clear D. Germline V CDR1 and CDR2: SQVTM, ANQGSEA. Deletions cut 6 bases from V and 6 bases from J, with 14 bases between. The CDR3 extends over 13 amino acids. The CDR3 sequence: CSVMVVGAGELFF. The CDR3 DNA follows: TGCAGCGTGATGGTAGTCGGCGCCGGGGAGCTGTTTTTT.

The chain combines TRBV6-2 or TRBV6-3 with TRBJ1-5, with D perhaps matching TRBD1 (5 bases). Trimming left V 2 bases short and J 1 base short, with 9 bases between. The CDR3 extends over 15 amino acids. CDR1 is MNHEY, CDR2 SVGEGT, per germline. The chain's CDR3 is CASSYDSLSNQPQHF. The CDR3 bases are TGTGCCAGCAGTTACGACAGTCTAAGCAATCAGCCCCAGCATTTT.

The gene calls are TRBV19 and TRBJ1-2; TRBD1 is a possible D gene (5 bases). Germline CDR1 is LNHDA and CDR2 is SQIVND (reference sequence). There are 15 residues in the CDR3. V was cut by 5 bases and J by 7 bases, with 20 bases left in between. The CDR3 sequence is CASSPGTLAAGGYTF. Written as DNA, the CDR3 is TGTGCCAGTAGTCCCGGGACTCTGGCTGCCGGTGGCTACACCTTC.

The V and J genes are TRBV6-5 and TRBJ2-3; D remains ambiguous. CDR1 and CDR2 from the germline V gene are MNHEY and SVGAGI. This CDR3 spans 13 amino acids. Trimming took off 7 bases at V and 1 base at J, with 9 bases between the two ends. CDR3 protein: CASTRAGTDTQYF. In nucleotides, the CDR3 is TGTGCCAGCACTCGCGCGGGCACAGATACGCAGTATTTT.

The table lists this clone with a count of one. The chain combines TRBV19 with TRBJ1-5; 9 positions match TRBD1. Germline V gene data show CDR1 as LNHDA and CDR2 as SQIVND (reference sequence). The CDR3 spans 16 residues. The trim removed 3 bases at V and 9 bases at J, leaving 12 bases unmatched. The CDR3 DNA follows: TGTGCCAGTAGTATTTTTGGGACAGGGACTAGTCGGCCCCAGCATTTT. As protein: CASSIFGTGTSRPQHF.

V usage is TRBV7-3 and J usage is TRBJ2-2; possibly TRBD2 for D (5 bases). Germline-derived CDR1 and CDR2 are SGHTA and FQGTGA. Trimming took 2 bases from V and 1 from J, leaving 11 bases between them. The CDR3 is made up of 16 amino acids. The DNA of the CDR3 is TGTGCCAGCAGCTTACAGTTAGCGAGGAACACCGGGGAGCTGTTTTTT. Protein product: CASSLQLARNTGELFF. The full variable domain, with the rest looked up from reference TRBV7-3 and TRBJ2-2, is GAGVSQTPSNKVTEKGKYVELRCDPISGHTALYWYRQSLGQGPEFLIYFQGTGAADDSGLPNDRFFAVRPEGSVSTLKIQRTERGDSAVYLCASSLQLARNTGELFFGEGSRLTVL.

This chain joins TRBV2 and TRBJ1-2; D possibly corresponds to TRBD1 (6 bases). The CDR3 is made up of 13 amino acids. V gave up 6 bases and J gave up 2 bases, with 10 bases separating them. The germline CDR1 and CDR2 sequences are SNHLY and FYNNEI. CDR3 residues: CASRSGQNYGYTF. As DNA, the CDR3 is TGTGCCAGCAGATCCGGACAGAACTATGGCTACACCTTC. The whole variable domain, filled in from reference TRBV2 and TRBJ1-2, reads EPEVTQTPSHQVTQMGQEVILRCVPISNHLYFYWYRQILGQKVEFLVSFYNNEISEKSEIFDDQFSVERPDGSNFTLKIRSTKLEDSAMYFCASRSGQNYGYTFGSGTRLTVV.

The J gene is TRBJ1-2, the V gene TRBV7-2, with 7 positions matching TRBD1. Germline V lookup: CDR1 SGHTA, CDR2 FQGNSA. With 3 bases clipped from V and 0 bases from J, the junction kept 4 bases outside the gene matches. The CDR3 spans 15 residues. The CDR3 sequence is CASSLNRGANYGYTF. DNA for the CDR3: TGTGCCAGCAGCTTGAACAGGGGCGCTAACTATGGCTACACCTTC.

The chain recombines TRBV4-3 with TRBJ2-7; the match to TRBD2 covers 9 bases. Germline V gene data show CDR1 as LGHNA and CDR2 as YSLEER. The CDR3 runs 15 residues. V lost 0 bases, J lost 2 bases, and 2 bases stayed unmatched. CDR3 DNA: TGCGCCAGCAGCCAAGATATAGCGGGAGCCTACGAGCAGTACTTC. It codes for CASSQDIAGAYEQYF.

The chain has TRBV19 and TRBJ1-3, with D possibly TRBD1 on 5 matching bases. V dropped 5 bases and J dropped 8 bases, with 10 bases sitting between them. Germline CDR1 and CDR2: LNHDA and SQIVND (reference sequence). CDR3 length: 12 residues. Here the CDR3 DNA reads TGTGCCAGTAGTCAGCAGGGCTACACCATATATTTT. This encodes CASSQQGYTIYF.

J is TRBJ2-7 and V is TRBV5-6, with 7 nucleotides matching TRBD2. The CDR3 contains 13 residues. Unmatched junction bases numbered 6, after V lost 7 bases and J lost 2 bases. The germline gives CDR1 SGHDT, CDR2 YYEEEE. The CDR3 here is CASVKRGAYEQYF. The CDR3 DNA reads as TGTGCCAGCGTCAAGCGGGGAGCCTACGAGCAGTACTTC.

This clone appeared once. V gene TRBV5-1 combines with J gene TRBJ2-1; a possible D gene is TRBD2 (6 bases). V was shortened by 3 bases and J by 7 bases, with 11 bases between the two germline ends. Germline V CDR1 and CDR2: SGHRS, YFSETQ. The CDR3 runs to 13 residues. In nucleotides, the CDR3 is TGCGCCAGCAGCTCGCGGGGTATTAATGAGCAGTTCTTC. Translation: CASSSRGINEQFF.

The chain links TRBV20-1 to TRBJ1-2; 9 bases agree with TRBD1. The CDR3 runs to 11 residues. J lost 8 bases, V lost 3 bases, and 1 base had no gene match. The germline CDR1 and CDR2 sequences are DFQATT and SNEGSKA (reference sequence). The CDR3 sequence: CSARTGGGYTF. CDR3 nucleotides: TGCAGTGCTAGGACAGGGGGAGGCTACACCTTC.